This T cell receptor beta chain comes out of a study of tumor-infiltrating lymphocytes in primary liver carcinoma. Extraction also yielded germline DNA, while blood RNA was obtained from unsorted whole blood. Concerning this clonotype itself: Its antigen is unidentified. Germline is not matched at one junction end, which may reflect a read error.

In germline, CDR1 is SGHAT, CDR2 FQDESV (reference sequence). CDR3 length: 15 residues. The input was about 500 ng total RNA; TCR beta cDNA was made from it with a constant-region primer. TCR beta libraries came from three nested multiplex PCR rounds using slightly modified ARM-PCR. Primers for the first two PCR rounds were TRBV1-TRBV30 forward primers and a C-beta reverse primer (roughly 10 cycles per round). A single record per CDR3 protein comes from TCRdb applying MiXCR to the multiplex PCR reads. The data show about 350,000 distinct CDR3 sequences, about 61% seen once. General study points: CD8+ and CD4+ repertoires went uncompared, the samples being bulk unsorted. In tumor-adjacent and tumor-blood pairs, overlap was lower than in tumor region pairs.

The specimen sequenced was peripheral blood. The clonotype comes from a middle-aged man with primary liver carcinoma and hepatitis B virus infection. The chain carries TRBV11-1 and TRBJ2-3; D might be TRBD2 (6 bases). The CDR3 region is CASSEDGGLTVTHYF. The CDR3 DNA is TGTGCCAGCAGCGAAGACGGGGGTTTGACAGTTACGCACTATTTT.